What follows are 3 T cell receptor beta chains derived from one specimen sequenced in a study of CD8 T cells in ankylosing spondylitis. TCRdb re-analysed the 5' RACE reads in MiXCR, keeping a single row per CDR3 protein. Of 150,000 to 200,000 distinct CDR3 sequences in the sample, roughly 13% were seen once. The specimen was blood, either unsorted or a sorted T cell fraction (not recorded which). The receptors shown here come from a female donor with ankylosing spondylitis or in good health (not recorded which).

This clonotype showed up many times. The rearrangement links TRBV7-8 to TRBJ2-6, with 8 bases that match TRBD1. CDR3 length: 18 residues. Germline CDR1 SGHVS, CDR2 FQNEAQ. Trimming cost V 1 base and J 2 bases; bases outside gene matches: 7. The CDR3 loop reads CASSLVGRGRTGANVLTF. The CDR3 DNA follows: TGTGCCAGCAGCTTAGTAGGCAGGGGGCGAACTGGGGCCAACGTCCTGACTTTC.

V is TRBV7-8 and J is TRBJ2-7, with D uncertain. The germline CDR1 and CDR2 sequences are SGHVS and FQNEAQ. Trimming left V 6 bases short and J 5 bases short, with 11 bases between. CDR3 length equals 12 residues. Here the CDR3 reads CASSPSRDEQYF. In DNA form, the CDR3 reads TGTGCCAGCAGTCCGTCACGGGACGAGCAGTACTTC.

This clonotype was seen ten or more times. The CDR3: CSVPTGLNTEAFF. The CDR3 DNA follows: TGCAGCGTTCCTACAGGGTTGAACACTGAAGCTTTCTTT. The chain employs TRBV29-1 and TRBJ1-1, with a tentative D call TRBD1 (6 bases). The CDR3 sequence is 13 residues long. Germline V gene lookup returns CDR1 SQVTM and CDR2 ANQGSEA. The V end was cut by 5 bases, the J end by 0 bases, with 10 bases between.